Below are 9 T cell receptor beta chains sequenced from a single sample in a study of T-cell memory formation after mild COVID-19. Each CDR3 protein gets one entry after TCRdb re-called the 5' RACE reads with MiXCR. This sample has approximately 560,000 distinct CDR3 sequences, with around a sixth found just once. The sample comprised PBMCs or a T cell subset sorted from them (not recorded which). The receptors here all came from an adult woman who had mild COVID-19 (a few samples of this study predate the infection). Cell type and time point are not known.

This clonotype was counted ten times or more. The chain is built from TRBV12-3 or TRBV12-4 and TRBJ1-1, with D unclear. With 3 bases removed from V and 6 bases from J, the gap between germline ends came to 8 bases. This CDR3 is 12 amino acids long. The CDR3 loop reads CASSFTGAEAFF. The CDR3 nucleotides read TGTGCCAGCAGTTTTACGGGCGCTGAAGCTTTCTTT.

This clonotype was seen a handful of times. The chain combines TRBV12-3 or TRBV12-4 with TRBJ1-2; D is perhaps TRBD1 (5 bases). V shed 5 bases and J shed 4 bases, with 11 bases lying between them. CDR3 size: 13 residues. This chain's CDR3 is CASSGTERYGYTF. The CDR3, as DNA: TGTGCCAGCAGTGGGACGGAGCGCTATGGCTACACCTTC.

The chain carries TRBV3-1 and TRBJ1-2, with D uncertain. Germline V gene lookup returns CDR1 LGHDT and CDR2 YNNKEL (reference sequence). CDR3 size: 16 residues. V was trimmed by 0 bases and J by 4 bases, leaving 15 bases between them. The CDR3 DNA sequence: TGTGCCAGCAGCCAAGATTCGGTTTCCCGGCTCTATGGCTACACCTTC. Amino acid sequence: CASSQDSVSRLYGYTF.

The V call is TRBV4-1, the J call TRBJ1-1, with D possibly matching TRBD1 (5 bases). Germline lookup yields CDR1 MGHRA and CDR2 YSYEKL. The CDR3 has 15 residues. V was trimmed by 1 base and J by 5 bases, leaving 14 bases between them. The CDR3 coding sequence is TGCGCCAGCAGCCAAGCGACAGCCTCGTGGACTGAAGCTTTCTTT. It yields the protein CASSQATASWTEAFF.

This clonotype was detected a few times. V usage is TRBV5-1 and J usage is TRBJ2-2; 10 nucleotides line up with TRBD1. Germline V gene data show CDR1 as SGHRS and CDR2 as YFSETQ. This CDR3 has 14 amino acids. Trimming removed 4 bases from V and 6 bases from J; junction bases left unmatched: 3. Written as DNA, the CDR3 is TGCGCCAGCAGCGAGACAGGGGGCTCCGGGGAGCTGTTTTTT. Its protein is CASSETGGSGELFF.

V is TRBV3-1 and J is TRBJ2-7; D uncertain. This CDR3 is built from 14 residues. The ends were cut back, 5 bases at V and 0 bases at J, with 11 bases in the middle. In germline, CDR1 is LGHDT, CDR2 YNNKEL (reference sequence). DNA for the CDR3: TGTGCCAGCAGCGCAGGCACTAACTCCTACGAGCAGTACTTC. Residues: CASSAGTNSYEQYF.

This clonotype appeared a few times. The chain combines TRBV5-4 with TRBJ2-3; D remains ambiguous. The CDR3 covers 13 residues. The ends were cut back, 6 bases at V and 1 base at J, with 9 bases in the middle. Germline V gives CDR1 SGHNT, CDR2 YYREEE (reference sequence). The CDR3 DNA follows: TGTGCCAGCATGTATATGGGCACAGATACGCAGTATTTT. Its translation: CASMYMGTDTQYF.

V and J are TRBV6-1 and TRBJ2-7; TRBD1 aligns across 9 bases. V was clipped by 5 bases and J by 2 bases; unmatched bases: 7. This CDR3 region has 15 residues. CDR1 is MNHNS, CDR2 SASEGT, per germline. DNA for the CDR3: TGTGCCAGCAGTTTGGGAGGGACAGGGACCTACGAGCAGTACTTC. Protein product: CASSLGGTGTYEQYF.

The CDR3 reads CASSVGLAGYLQETQYF. The CDR3 DNA is TGTGCCAGCAGCGTAGGGCTAGCGGGATACCTCCAAGAGACCCAGTACTTC. This rearrangement joins TRBV9 to TRBJ2-5; TRBD2 aligns across 9 bases. This CDR3 has 17 residues. Per germline, CDR1 SGDLS and CDR2 YYNGEE. The V and J ends lost 0 bases and 1 base, in that order; junction bases with no gene match: 7.